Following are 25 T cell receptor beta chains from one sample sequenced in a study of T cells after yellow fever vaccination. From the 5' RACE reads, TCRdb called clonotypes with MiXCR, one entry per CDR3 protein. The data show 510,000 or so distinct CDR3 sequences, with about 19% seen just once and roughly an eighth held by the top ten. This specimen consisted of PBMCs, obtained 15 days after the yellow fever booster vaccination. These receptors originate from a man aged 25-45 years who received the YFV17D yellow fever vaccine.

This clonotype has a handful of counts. CDR3 nucleotide sequence: TGTGCCAGCACCCCGGGTCCTCGACCACCCCTCCACTTT. Encoded protein: CASTPGPRPPLHF. This chain uses TRBV6-2 or TRBV6-3 with TRBJ1-6; D gene uncertain. Germline-derived CDR1 and CDR2 are MNHEY and SVGEGT. Trimming took off 7 bases at V and 11 bases at J, with 15 bases between the two ends. The CDR3 is 13 residues long.

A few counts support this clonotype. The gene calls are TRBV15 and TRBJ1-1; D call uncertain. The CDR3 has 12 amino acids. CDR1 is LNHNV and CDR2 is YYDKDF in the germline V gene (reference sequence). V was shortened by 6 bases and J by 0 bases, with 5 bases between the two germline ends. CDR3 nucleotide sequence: TGTGCCACCAGAACCCTGAACACTGAAGCTTTCTTT. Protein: CATRTLNTEAFF.

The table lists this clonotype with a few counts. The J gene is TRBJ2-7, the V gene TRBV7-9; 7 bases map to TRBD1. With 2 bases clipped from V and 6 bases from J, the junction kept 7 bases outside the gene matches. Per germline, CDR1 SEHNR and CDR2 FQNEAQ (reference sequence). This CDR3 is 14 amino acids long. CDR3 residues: CASSLNRGLSEQYF. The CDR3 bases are TGTGCCAGCAGCTTAAACAGGGGTCTCTCCGAGCAGTACTTC.

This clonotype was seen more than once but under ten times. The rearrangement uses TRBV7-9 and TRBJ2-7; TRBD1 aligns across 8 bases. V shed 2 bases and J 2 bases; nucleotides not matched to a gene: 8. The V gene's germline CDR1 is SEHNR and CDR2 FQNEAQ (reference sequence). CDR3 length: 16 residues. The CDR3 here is CASSLSPGTGTYEQYF. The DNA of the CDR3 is TGTGCCAGCAGCTTAAGTCCCGGGACAGGAACCTACGAGCAGTACTTC. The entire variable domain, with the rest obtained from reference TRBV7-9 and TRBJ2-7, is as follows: DTGVSQNPRHKITKRGQNVTFRCDPISEHNRLYWYRQTLGQGPEFLTYFQNEAQLEKSRLLSDRFSAERPKGSFSTLEIQRTEQGDSAMYLCASSLSPGTGTYEQYFGPGTRLTVT.

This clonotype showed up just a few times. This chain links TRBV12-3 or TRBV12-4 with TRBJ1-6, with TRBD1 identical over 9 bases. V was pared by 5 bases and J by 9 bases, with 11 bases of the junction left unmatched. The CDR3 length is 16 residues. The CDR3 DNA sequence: TGTGCCAGCAGTGCCAAAGGGACAGGGACCTCTTCACCCCTCCACTTT. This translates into CASSAKGTGTSSPLHF.

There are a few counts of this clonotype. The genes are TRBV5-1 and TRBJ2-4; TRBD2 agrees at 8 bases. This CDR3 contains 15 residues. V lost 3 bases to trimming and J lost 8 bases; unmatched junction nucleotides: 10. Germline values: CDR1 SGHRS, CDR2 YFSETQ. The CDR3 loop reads CASSWALPAGDIQYF. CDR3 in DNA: TGCGCCAGCAGCTGGGCCCTACCAGCGGGGGACATTCAGTACTTC. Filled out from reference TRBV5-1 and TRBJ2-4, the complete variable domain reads KAGVTQTPRYLIKTRGQQVTLSCSPISGHRSVSWYQQTPGQGLQFLFEYFSETQRNKGNFPGRFSGRQFSNSRSEMNVSTLELGDSALYLCASSWALPAGDIQYFGAGTRLSVL.

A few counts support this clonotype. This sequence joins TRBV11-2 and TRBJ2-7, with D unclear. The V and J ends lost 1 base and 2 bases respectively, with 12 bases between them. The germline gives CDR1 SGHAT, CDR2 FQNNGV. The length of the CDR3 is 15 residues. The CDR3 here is CASSLVVGAPYEQYF. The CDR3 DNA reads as TGTGCCAGCAGCTTAGTGGTCGGAGCCCCCTACGAGCAGTACTTC.

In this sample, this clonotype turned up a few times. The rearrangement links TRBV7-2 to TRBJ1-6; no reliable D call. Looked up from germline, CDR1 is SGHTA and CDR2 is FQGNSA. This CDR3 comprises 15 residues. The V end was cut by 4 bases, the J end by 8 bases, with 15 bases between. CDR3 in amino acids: CASSSREGVHSPLHF. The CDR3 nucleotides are TGTGCCAGCAGCTCCCGTGAGGGCGTACATTCACCCCTCCACTTT. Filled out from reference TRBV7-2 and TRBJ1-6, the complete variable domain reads GAGVSQSPSNKVTEKGKDVELRCDPISGHTALYWYRQSLGQGLEFLIYFQGNSAPDKSGLPSDRFSAERTGGSVSTLTIQRTQQEDSAVYLCASSSREGVHSPLHFGNGTRLTVT.

CDR3 nucleotide sequence: TGTGCCATCGGACTAGCCGACTCCTACGAGCAGTACTTC. Its translation: CAIGLADSYEQYF. The V gene is TRBV7-2, the J gene TRBJ2-7; 8 bases fit TRBD2. The V segment lost 10 bases and the J segment 0 bases; nucleotides outside the gene matches: 5. The CDR3 covers 13 residues. Looked up from germline, CDR1 is SGHTA and CDR2 is FQGNSA.

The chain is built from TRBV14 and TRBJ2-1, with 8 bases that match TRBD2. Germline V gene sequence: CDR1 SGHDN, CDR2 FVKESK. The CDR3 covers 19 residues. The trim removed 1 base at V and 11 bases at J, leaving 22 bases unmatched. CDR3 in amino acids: CASSQGARLAGSYNAQQFF. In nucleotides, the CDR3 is TGTGCCAGCAGCCAAGGGGCGCGCCTAGCGGGTTCTTACAACGCGCAGCAGTTCTTC.

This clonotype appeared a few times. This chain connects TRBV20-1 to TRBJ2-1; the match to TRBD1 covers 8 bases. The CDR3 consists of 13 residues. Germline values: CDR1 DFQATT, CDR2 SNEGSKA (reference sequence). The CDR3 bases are TGCGGCGGCCAGGGGGCGGGGTACAATGAGCAGTTCTTC. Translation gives CGGQGAGYNEQFF.

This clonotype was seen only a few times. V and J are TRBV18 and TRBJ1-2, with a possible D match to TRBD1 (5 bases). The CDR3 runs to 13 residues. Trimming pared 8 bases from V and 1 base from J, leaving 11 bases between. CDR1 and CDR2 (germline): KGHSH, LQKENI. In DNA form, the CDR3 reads TGTGCCAGCAAAACCGACAGTAACTATGGCTACACCTTC. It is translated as CASKTDSNYGYTF.

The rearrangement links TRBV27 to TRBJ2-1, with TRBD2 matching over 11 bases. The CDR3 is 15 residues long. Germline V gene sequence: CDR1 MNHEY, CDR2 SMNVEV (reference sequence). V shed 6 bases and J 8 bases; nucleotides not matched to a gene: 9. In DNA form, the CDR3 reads TGTGCCAGCAGAGCCTCCGGGACTAGCGGTTATGAGCAGTTCTTC. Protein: CASRASGTSGYEQFF.

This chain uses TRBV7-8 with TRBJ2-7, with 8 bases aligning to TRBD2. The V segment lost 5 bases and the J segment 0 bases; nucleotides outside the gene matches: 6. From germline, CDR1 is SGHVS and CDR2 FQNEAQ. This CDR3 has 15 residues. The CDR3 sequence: CASSTTSGASYEQYF. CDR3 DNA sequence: TGTGCCAGCAGCACCACTAGCGGAGCCTCCTACGAGCAGTACTTC.

The CDR3 region is CAWETENEQYF. CDR3 DNA: TGTGCCTGGGAGACGGAAAACGAGCAGTACTTC. The chain combines TRBV30 with TRBJ2-7; D not certain. The CDR3 runs to 11 residues. The V gene's germline CDR1 is GTSNPN and CDR2 SVGIG (reference sequence). V gave up 5 bases and J gave up 5 bases, with 10 bases separating them.

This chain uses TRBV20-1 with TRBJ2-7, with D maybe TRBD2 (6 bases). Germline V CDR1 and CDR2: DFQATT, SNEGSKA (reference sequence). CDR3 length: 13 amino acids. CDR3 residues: CTAATGLSYEQYF. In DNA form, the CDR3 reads TGCACAGCCGCGACGGGACTCTCCTACGAGCAGTACTTC.

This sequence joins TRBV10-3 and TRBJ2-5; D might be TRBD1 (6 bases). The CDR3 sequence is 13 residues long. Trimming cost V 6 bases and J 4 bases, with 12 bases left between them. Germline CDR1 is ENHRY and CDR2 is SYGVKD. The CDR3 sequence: CAISQGQSETQYF. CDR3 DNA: TGTGCCATCAGCCAGGGGCAGTCAGAGACCCAGTACTTC.

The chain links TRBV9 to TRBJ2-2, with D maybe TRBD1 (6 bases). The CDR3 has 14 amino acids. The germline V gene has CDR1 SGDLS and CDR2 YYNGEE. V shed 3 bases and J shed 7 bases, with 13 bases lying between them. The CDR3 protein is CASSANRAVGELFF. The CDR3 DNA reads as TGTGCCAGCAGCGCCAACAGGGCCGTCGGGGAGCTGTTTTTT.

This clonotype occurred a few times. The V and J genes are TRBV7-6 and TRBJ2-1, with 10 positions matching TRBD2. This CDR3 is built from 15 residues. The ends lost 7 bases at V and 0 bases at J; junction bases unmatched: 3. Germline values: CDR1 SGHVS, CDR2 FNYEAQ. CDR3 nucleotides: TGTGCCAGCACCGCTAGCGGGAGCTCCTACAATGAGCAGTTCTTC. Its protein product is CASTASGSSYNEQFF. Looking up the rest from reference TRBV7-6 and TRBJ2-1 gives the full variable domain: GAGVSQSPRYKVTKRGQDVALRCDPISGHVSLYWYRQALGQGPEFLTYFNYEAQQDKSGLPNDRFSAERPEGSISTLTIQRTEQRDSAMYRCASTASGSSYNEQFFGPGTRLTVL.

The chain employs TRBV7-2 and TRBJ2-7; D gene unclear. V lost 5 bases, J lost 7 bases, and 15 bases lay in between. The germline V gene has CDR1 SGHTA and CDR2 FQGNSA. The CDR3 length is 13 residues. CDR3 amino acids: CASSPQWGGEQYF. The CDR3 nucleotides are TGTGCCAGCAGCCCACAATGGGGTGGGGAGCAGTACTTC.

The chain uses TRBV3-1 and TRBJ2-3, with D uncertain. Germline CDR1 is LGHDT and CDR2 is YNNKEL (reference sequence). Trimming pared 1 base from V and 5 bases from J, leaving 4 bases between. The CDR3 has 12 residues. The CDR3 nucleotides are TGTGCCAGCAGCCAAGGGGGAGATACGCAGTATTTT. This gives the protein CASSQGGDTQYF.

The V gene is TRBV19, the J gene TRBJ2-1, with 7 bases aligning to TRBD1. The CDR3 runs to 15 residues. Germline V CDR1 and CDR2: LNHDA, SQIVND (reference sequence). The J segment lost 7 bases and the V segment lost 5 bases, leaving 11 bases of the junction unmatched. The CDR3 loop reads CASSEWDSVVNEQFF. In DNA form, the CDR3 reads TGTGCCAGTAGTGAATGGGACAGCGTCGTTAATGAGCAGTTCTTC.

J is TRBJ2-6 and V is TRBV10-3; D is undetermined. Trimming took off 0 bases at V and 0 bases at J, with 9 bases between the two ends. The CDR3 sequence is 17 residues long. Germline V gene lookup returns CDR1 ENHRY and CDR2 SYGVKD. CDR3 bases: TGTGCCATCAGTGAGTCTGGCCCGATCTCTGGGGCCAACGTCCTGACTTTC. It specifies CAISESGPISGANVLTF.

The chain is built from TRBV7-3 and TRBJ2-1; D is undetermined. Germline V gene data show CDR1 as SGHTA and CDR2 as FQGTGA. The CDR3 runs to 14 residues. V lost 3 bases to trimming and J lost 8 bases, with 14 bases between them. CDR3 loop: CASSFGIMEDEQFF. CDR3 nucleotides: TGTGCCAGCAGCTTTGGCATCATGGAAGATGAGCAGTTCTTC.

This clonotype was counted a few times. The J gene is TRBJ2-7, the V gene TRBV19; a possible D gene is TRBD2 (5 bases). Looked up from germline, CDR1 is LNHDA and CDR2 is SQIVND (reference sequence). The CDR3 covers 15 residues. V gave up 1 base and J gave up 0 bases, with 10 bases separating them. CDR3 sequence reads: CASSIVLADSYEQYF. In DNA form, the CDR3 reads TGTGCCAGTAGTATAGTCCTAGCTGACTCCTACGAGCAGTACTTC.